This T cell receptor (beta chain) was obtained from a study of shared clonotypes between healthy human individuals. This CDR3 spans 16 amino acids. V shed 1 base and J shed 1 base, with 13 bases lying between them. CDR1 and CDR2 from the germline V gene are LGHNA and YNFKEQ. Concerning this clone: Antigen specificity is unknown.

Replicate sorted-subset PCRs were loaded with roughly 200 ng DNA, 30,000 to 35,000 T cell genomes. Assay: immunoSEQ multiplex PCR; the TCRdb copy retains only in-frame clones and omits some. The data show 2 million to 2.5 million clones, 95% seen once. Study conclusions and caveats: Clonotypes which were not shared had lower generation probabilities than clonotypes that all four donors shared.

The clonotype was recovered from a man younger than 30 in good health. The sample comprised naive CD4+ T cells sorted from blood. Sample subset: CD45RA+ positively selected. V gene TRBV4-2 combines with J gene TRBJ2-5, with D perhaps given as TRBD1 or TRBD2 (6 bases each). DNA of the CDR3: TGTGCCAGCAGCCAAGGGGGGCGGGGCCTCCAAGAGACCCAGTACTTC. Encoded protein: CASSQGGRGLQETQYF.